The 21 T cell receptor beta chains below all came from one sample that was sequenced in a study of blood T cell repertoires in COVID-19. Data came from immunoSEQ multiplex PCR; TCRdb stores just in-frame clones and leaves some out. The table has around 300,000 clones, about nine tenths seen once. Source material: peripheral blood. The receptors were sampled from a man aged 50-59 years with active or convalescent COVID-19.

The rearrangement joins TRBV28 to TRBJ1-5, with D perhaps TRBD1 (6 bases). Germline lookup yields CDR1 MDHEN and CDR2 SYDVKM. The CDR3 is 15 amino acids. V lost 8 bases, J lost 11 bases, and 25 bases lay in between. CDR3 sequence: CASRRVGGQPGSQHF. The CDR3 DNA reads TGTGCCAGCCGACGCGTAGGGGGACAACCCGGTTCCCAGCATTTT.

The gene calls are TRBV5-1 and TRBJ2-5; 7 nucleotides align to TRBD1. V lost 7 bases, J lost 4 bases, and 16 bases stayed unmatched. Germline V CDR1 and CDR2: SGHRS, YFSETQ. The CDR3 contains 16 residues. The CDR3, as DNA: TGCGCCAGCTCCAAGGGGGCGGACGTTGGTGGAGAGACCCAGTACTTC. This sequence encodes CASSKGADVGGETQYF.

The CDR3 sequence: CASSSTVVPDTQYF. Written as DNA, the CDR3 is TGTGCCAGCAGTTCTACCGTGGTCCCAGATACGCAGTATTTT. V and J are TRBV6-2 or TRBV6-3 and TRBJ2-3; no definite D call. There are 14 residues in the CDR3. Germline V gives CDR1 MNHEY, CDR2 SVGEGT. The germline V and J ends were trimmed by 4 bases and 4 bases, with 12 bases remaining between them.

Only one count was recorded for this clone. The rearrangement joins TRBV9 to TRBJ2-1; 11 bases align to TRBD2. This CDR3 comprises 15 residues. The germline V gene has CDR1 SGDLS and CDR2 YYNGEE. V was pared by 2 bases and J by 8 bases, with 6 bases of the junction left unmatched. CDR3 in amino acids: CASSVGLAGRDEQFF. CDR3 bases: TGTGCCAGCAGCGTCGGACTAGCGGGTAGGGATGAGCAGTTCTTC.

V gene TRBV10-3 combines with J gene TRBJ1-2, with D maybe TRBD1 (5 bases). This CDR3 contains 15 residues. Trimming pared 2 bases from V and 7 bases from J, leaving 17 bases between. Germline CDR1 is ENHRY and CDR2 is SYGVKD. The CDR3 DNA is TGTGCCATCAGTGAGGGGGGGAATTTTGCTGGTGGCTACACCTTC. Its translation: CAISEGGNFAGGYTF.

V gene TRBV5-1 combines with J gene TRBJ1-2; weak D call: TRBD1 (5 bases). The germline V gene encodes CDR1 SGHRS and CDR2 YFSETQ. This CDR3 region has 17 residues. V lost 3 bases and J 0 bases, leaving 18 bases between the germline ends. The CDR3 loop is CASSSRDFQGANYGYTF. The CDR3 DNA reads as TGCGCCAGCAGCTCCCGGGACTTCCAAGGCGCTAACTATGGCTACACCTTC. Full variable domain (rest looked up from reference TRBV5-1 and TRBJ1-2): KAGVTQTPRYLIKTRGQQVTLSCSPISGHRSVSWYQQTPGQGLQFLFEYFSETQRNKGNFPGRFSGRQFSNSRSEMNVSTLELGDSALYLCASSSRDFQGANYGYTFGSGTRLTVV.

This chain links TRBV12-2 with TRBJ2-1; no DNA check was done on the table's D call, TRBD2. TRBV12-2 is a pseudogene. This CDR3 region has 19 residues. The CDR3 loop reads CASRLETGRAKSPYNEQFF. CDR3 bases: TGTGCAAGTCGCTTAGAAACAGGGAGGGCAAAGAGTCCATACAATGAGCAGTTCTTC.

This clone was recorded once. This rearrangement joins TRBV18 to TRBJ1-4; 7 bases match TRBD1. This CDR3 comprises 15 residues. V gave up 3 bases and J gave up 7 bases; unmatched junction bases: 8. The germline CDR1 and CDR2 sequences are KGHSH and LQKENI. The CDR3 reads CASSPPGHRGEKLFF. CDR3 coding DNA: TGTGCCAGCTCACCGCCAGGACACAGGGGTGAAAAACTGTTTTTT. The full variable domain, in which reference TRBV18 and TRBJ1-4 provide the parts outside the CDR3, is NAGVMQNPRHLVRRRGQEARLRCSPMKGHSHVYWYRQLPEEGLKFMVYLQKENIIDESGMPKERFSAEFPKEGPSILRIQQVVRGDSAAYFCASSPPGHRGEKLFFGSGTQLSVL.

On this clone itself: The junction departs from germline at one end; a sequencing error may be responsible. This sequence joins TRBV18 and TRBJ1-6, with a tentative D call TRBD1 (5 bases). This CDR3 is 15 amino acids long. Germline loops: CDR1 KGHSH, CDR2 LQKENI. The CDR3 sequence: CASSTAASSNSPLHF. As DNA, the CDR3 is TGTGCCAGCTCGACAGCAGCCTCCTCTAATTCACCCCTCCACTTT.

This rearrangement joins TRBV4-1 to TRBJ2-5, with TRBD2 matching 10 bases. The CDR3 consists of 20 residues. Looked up from germline, CDR1 is MGHRA and CDR2 is YSYEKL. Trimming removed 0 bases from V and 7 bases from J; junction bases left unmatched: 20. This CDR3 reads CASSQDTISGRAGVEVTQYF. The CDR3 bases are TGCGCCAGCAGCCAAGATACGATCAGCGGGAGGGCCGGAGTTGAGGTGACCCAGTACTTC.

The chain carries TRBV2 and TRBJ2-7; the D gene is possibly TRBD2 (6 bases). The germline V gene encodes CDR1 SNHLY and CDR2 FYNNEI. The CDR3 is made up of 13 amino acids. The chain's CDR3 is CASKGGVGYEQYF. CDR3 DNA sequence: TGTGCTTCGAAGGGCGGGGTGGGCTACGAGCAGTACTTC.

With regard to this clone: One end of the junction is discordant with germline, which a read error may explain. CDR3 sequence reads: CASSYSLWGVGHGYTF. DNA for the CDR3: TGTGCCAGCAGCTACTCCCTTTGGGGGGTGGGGCATGGCTACACCTTC. This sequence joins TRBV6-5 and TRBJ1-2; TRBD1 is a possible D gene (5 bases). CDR3 length: 16 residues. Looked up from germline, CDR1 is MNHEY and CDR2 is SVGAGI.

The chain has TRBV7-2 and TRBJ2-5, with TRBD2 matching 8 bases. V was clipped by 0 bases and J by 2 bases; unmatched bases: 5. CDR1 and CDR2 from the germline V gene are SGHTA and FQGNSA. This CDR3 is built from 16 residues. The CDR3 loop is CASSLALAGLQETQYF. For the CDR3, the DNA is TGTGCCAGCAGCTTAGCATTAGCGGGGTTACAAGAGACCCAGTACTTC.

This clone was seen only once. This chain links TRBV6-6 with TRBJ2-5; 12 positions agree with TRBD1. The CDR3 consists of 16 residues. V was clipped by 6 bases and J by 5 bases; unmatched bases: 10. Germline V gives CDR1 MNHNY, CDR2 SVGAGI (reference sequence). Here the CDR3 DNA reads TGTGCCAGCAGCCGTCGAGGGACAGGGGGCGCGGAGACCCAGTACTTC. Encoded protein: CASSRRGTGGAETQYF.

This clone was counted only a few times. The rearrangement links TRBV28 to TRBJ1-5; 7 bases align to TRBD1. The germline V gene encodes CDR1 MDHEN and CDR2 SYDVKM. The V segment lost 7 bases and the J segment 2 bases; nucleotides outside the gene matches: 8. The CDR3 consists of 15 residues. The CDR3 nucleotides read TGTGCCAGCACCCCCTATACAGGGGGCAATCAGCCCCAGCATTTT. The encoded protein is CASTPYTGGNQPQHF.

This chain joins TRBV5-1 and TRBJ1-1; 9 bases are a match to TRBD1. Germline V gene data show CDR1 as SGHRS and CDR2 as YFSETQ. V lost 4 bases, J lost 2 bases, and 6 bases stayed unmatched. The CDR3 consists of 15 residues. The CDR3 protein is CASSERTGVNTEAFF. The CDR3 DNA sequence: TGCGCCAGCAGCGAGAGGACAGGGGTTAACACTGAAGCTTTCTTT. The full variable domain, with the rest looked up from reference TRBV5-1 and TRBJ1-1, is KAGVTQTPRYLIKTRGQQVTLSCSPISGHRSVSWYQQTPGQGLQFLFEYFSETQRNKGNFPGRFSGRQFSNSRSEMNVSTLELGDSALYLCASSERTGVNTEAFFGQGTRLTVV.

This chain connects TRBV15 to TRBJ2-7; possible D gene TRBD1, 6 bases. The CDR3 runs 14 residues. V was trimmed by 2 bases and J by 5 bases, leaving 13 bases between them. The V gene's germline CDR1 is LNHNV and CDR2 YYDKDF (reference sequence). The CDR3 sequence: CATSRRGQLNEQYF. The CDR3 DNA follows: TGTGCCACCAGCAGACGCGGACAGTTAAACGAGCAGTACTTC.

The gene calls are TRBV27 and TRBJ1-4; TRBD1 agrees at 9 bases. This CDR3 is 19 amino acids long. The V gene's germline CDR1 is MNHEY and CDR2 SMNVEV (reference sequence). Trimming took 5 bases from V and 8 from J; bases not matched to a gene: 21. CDR3 bases: TGTGCCAGCAGTCCCCATGTCCGGGACAGGGAGGGAATGAGCGAAAAACTGTTTTTT. Residues: CASSPHVRDREGMSEKLFF.

The chain links TRBV5-1 to TRBJ1-1, with 7 bases identical to TRBD1. Per the germline V gene, CDR1 is SGHRS and CDR2 is YFSETQ. CDR3 length equals 14 residues. V gave up 5 bases and J gave up 4 bases; unmatched junction bases: 8. CDR3 in amino acids: CASRAQGGLTEAFF. The DNA of the CDR3 is TGCGCCAGCAGGGCACAAGGGGGCCTCACTGAAGCTTTCTTT.

This chain uses TRBV12-3 or TRBV12-4 with TRBJ1-1, with TRBD1 matching over 9 bases. Trimming removed 8 bases from V and 5 bases from J; junction bases left unmatched: 6. The CDR3 runs 13 residues. The CDR3 loop is CASQGTGFTEAFF. Written as DNA, the CDR3 is TGTGCCAGCCAGGGGACAGGGTTTACTGAAGCTTTCTTT.

CDR3 bases: TGTGCCAGCAGCCCCTATTCGGGCAGGGGCCGGATTGGAGGGACCCAGTACTTC. Its translation is CASSPYSGRGRIGGTQYF. This chain links TRBV7-2 with TRBJ2-5; D is perhaps TRBD1 (6 bases). Deletions cut 5 bases from V and 7 bases from J, with 29 bases between. CDR1 is SGHTA and CDR2 is FQGNSA in the germline V gene. This CDR3 has 18 residues.